The clone carrying this T cell receptor (beta chain) was seen a few times. Its cognate antigen is unknown. The source of the sample is a study of vaccination and CD4 T cells after COVID-19. The assay that was used to sequence DNA from cultured CD4+ T cells was the Oncomine TCR Beta short-read assay. Researchers extracted genomic DNA from CD4+ T cells that had been cultured. TCRdb reprocessed the PCR reads with MiXCR, giving one entry per CDR3 protein. Of some 15,000 distinct CDR3 sequences in the sample, around a third were seen once. As for treatment: roughly 10-day PBMC culture with coronavirus spike peptide pools or control peptides (ViraFEST assay). Trimming shortened V by 5 bases and J by 0 bases, and 10 bases separated the two germline ends. Germline V CDR1 and CDR2: DFQATT, SNEGSKA (reference sequence). CDR3 length equals 14 residues.

The V call is TRBV20-1, the J call TRBJ1-4, with D hard to call. The sample taken for sequencing was cultured CD4+ T cells from blood. This clonotype was obtained from a human donor with COVID-19. CDR3 amino acids: CSAALDATNEKLFF. The CDR3 DNA reads TGCAGTGCTGCCTTAGATGCAACTAATGAAAAACTGTTTTTT.